The following is a T cell receptor (beta chain) sequence with its context. Using immunoSEQ multiplex PCR, the repertoire was profiled, and TCRdb retains in-frame clones only, with some absent. The repertoire holds about 2,200 clones, with around 80% as singletons. The CDR3 has 14 residues. CDR1 and CDR2 from the germline V gene are ENHRY and SYGVKD. J was trimmed by 4 bases and V by 2 bases; bases with no gene match: 4. These data are taken from a study of T cell changes during pregnancy in multiple sclerosis. Material for sequencing was CD4+ T cells from PBMCs (not recorded whether the cells were cultured). The rearrangement links TRBV10-3 to TRBJ2-5; 7 positions agree with TRBD2. This clonotype was sampled from a female patient with multiple sclerosis, enrolled in a pregnancy study. Some clones in this sample may be carry-over from other donors' samples. CDR3: CAISEMGGGETQYF. The CDR3 DNA sequence: TGTGCCATCAGTGAGATGGGGGGGGGAGAGACCCAGTACTTC.